This T cell receptor beta chain was obtained from a study of OX40 agonist ivuxolimab in advanced cancers. TCRdb's table, derived via immunoSEQ multiplex PCR, lists solely in-frame clones and lacks some. Among some 63,000 clones, 85% to 90% were seen once, and the ten largest hold 14%. This clone was seen once. CDR3 length: 15 amino acids. Germline V gene sequence: CDR1 SEHNR, CDR2 FQNEAQ (reference sequence). Trimming cost V 6 bases and J 0 bases, with 12 bases left between them. The TCR comes from an adult with an advanced solid tumor such as melanoma, head and neck, liver or kidney cancer. Sequences were derived from CD4+ or CD8+ T cells sorted from blood, sampled in a trial of the OX40 agonist ivuxolimab. The rearrangement uses TRBV7-9 and TRBJ2-1; a weak D match, TRBD1 (6 bases). CDR3 in amino acids: CASRQPQGSYNEQFF. As DNA, the CDR3 is TGTGCCAGCAGGCAGCCACAGGGCTCCTACAATGAGCAGTTCTTC.